This T cell receptor beta chain originates from a study of T cell responses to AZD1222 COVID-19 vaccine. Study-level results: Baseline serology detected seropositivity in only 5 to 7 AZD1222 recipients. Spike-specific TCR breadth rose after two AZD1222 doses, and depth rose as well. Across the whole spike, CD4 TCRs peaked at regions 160-218 and 743-854. White British ancestry dominated among donors, who included more females, and clonal diversity was possibly underestimated.

V lost 0 bases, J lost 4 bases, and 8 bases stayed unmatched. This CDR3 contains 16 residues. Germline CDR1 is LGHNA and CDR2 is YSLEER. As to this clone: Antigen unknown.

Some clones are missing from TCRdb's copy, which holds only in-frame ones; the method was immunoSEQ multiplex PCR. The sample yields about 67,000 clones, 80% to 85% seen once. The source material was peripheral blood, sampled on day 0 of AZD1222 vaccination. V and J are TRBV4-3 and TRBJ1-2; 7 bases are a match to TRBD1. The source is an adult in good health. The CDR3 coding sequence is TGCGCCAGCAGCCAAGAGTACGGGACAGCCCCCTATGGCTACACCTTC. Its translation: CASSQEYGTAPYGYTF.